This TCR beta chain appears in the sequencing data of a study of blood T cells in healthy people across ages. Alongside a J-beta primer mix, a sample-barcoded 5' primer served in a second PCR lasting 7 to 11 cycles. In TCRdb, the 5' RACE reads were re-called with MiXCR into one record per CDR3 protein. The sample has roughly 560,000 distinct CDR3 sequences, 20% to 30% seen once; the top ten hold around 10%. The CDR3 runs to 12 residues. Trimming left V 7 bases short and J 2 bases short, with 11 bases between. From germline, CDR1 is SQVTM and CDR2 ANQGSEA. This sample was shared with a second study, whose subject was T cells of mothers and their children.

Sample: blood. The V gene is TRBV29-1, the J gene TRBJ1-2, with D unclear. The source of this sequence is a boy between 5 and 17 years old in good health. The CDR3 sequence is CSGYTVNYGYTF. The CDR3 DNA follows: TGCAGCGGCTACACAGTAAACTATGGCTACACCTTC. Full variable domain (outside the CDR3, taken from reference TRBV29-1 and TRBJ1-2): SAVISQKPSRDICQRGTSLTIQCQVDSQVTMMFWYRQQPGQSLTLIATANQGSEATYESGFVIDKFPISRPNLTFSTLTVSNMSPEDSSIYLCSGYTVNYGYTFGSGTRLTVV.